This T cell receptor (beta chain) stems from a study of T cells in Graves' hyperthyroidism and ophthalmopathy. Researchers defined stable Graves' hyperthyroidism as no ophthalmopathy progression within 18 months. The V and J ends lost 6 bases and 1 base respectively, with 13 bases between them. The CDR3 covers 15 residues. This clonotype was counted many times. Its antigen is unknown. General observations from the study: In blood, most of the thyroid clonotypes expanded above 0.001 were also present.

TCR beta CDR3 region amplification was performed from RNA transcripts. TCR CDR3 underwent first-round RT-PCR with the HTBI primer set. In TCRdb, the multiplex PCR reads were re-called with MiXCR into one record per CDR3 protein. The table has about 400,000 distinct CDR3 sequences, more than 13% seen once. The TCR originated in a woman in her 30s with Graves' hyperthyroidism. The V gene is TRBV12-3 or TRBV12-4, the J gene TRBJ1-5; a weak D match, TRBD1 (5 bases). Sequenced input: blood. In DNA form, the CDR3 reads TGTGCCAGCAGCGGAGGGGATTTGAGCAATCAGCCCCAGCATTTT. This translates into CASSGGDLSNQPQHF.